This T cell receptor (beta chain) stems from a study of blood T cell repertoires in COVID-19. Study in general: Sources were T cells, B-cell-depleted T cells, or PBMCs; the material itself was cDNA or gDNA.

This CDR3 has 17 amino acids. With 1 base clipped from V and 1 base from J, the junction kept 7 bases outside the gene matches. Germline V lookup: CDR1 SGHVS, CDR2 FQNEAQ. As processed by the authors: Counts of nucleated cells, estimated from reference gene primer amplification, were obtained. Measured with immunoSEQ multiplex PCR; TCRdb has only the in-frame clones, and not every one. The D gene and trimming were derived from the DNA, and the V and J assignments and clone size from that table. The table lists approximately 150,000 clones, 84% of them singletons, with roughly a fifth in the top ten. The sequenced sample was peripheral blood. This chain uses TRBV7-8 with TRBJ2-1, with 7 positions matching TRBD1. The TCR originated in a woman of 80 years or more with acute or convalescent COVID-19. The CDR3 DNA sequence: TGTGCCAGCAGCTTAGGTGCAAACAGGGGATCCTACAATGAGCAGTTCTTC. This encodes CASSLGANRGSYNEQFF.